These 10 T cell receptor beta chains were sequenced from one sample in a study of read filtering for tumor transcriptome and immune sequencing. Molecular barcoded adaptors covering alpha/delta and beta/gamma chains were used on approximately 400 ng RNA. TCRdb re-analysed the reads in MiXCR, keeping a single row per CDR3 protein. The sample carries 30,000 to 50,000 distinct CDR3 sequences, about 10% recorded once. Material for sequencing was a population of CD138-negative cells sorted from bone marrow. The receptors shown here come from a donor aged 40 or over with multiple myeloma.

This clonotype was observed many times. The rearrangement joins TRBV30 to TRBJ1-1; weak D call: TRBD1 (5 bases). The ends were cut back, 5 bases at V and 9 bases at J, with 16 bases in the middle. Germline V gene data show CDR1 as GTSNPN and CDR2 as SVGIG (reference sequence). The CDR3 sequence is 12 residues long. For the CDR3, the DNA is TGTGCCTGGGGGCTGGGGGAGGGGAAAGCTTTCTTT. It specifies CAWGLGEGKAFF.

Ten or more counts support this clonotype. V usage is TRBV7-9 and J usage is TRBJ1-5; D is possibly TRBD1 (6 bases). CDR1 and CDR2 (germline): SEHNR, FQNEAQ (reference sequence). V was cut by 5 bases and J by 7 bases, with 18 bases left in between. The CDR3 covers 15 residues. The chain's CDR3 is CASSAGGGAGQPQHF. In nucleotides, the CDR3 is TGTGCCAGCAGCGCAGGCGGGGGCGCGGGGCAGCCCCAGCATTTT.

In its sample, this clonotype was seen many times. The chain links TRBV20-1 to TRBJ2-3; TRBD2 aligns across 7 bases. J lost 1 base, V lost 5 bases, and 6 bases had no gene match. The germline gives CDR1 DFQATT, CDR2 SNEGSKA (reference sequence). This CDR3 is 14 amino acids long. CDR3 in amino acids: CSALGGGGTDTQYF. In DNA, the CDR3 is TGCAGTGCTCTTGGGGGGGGAGGCACAGATACGCAGTATTTT.

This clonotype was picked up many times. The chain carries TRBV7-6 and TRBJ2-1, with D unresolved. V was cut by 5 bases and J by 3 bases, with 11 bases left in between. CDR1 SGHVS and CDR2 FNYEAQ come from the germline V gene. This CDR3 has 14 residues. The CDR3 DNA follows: TGTGCCAGCAGCACCGGATGGAGCTACAATGAGCAGTTCTTC. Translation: CASSTGWSYNEQFF.

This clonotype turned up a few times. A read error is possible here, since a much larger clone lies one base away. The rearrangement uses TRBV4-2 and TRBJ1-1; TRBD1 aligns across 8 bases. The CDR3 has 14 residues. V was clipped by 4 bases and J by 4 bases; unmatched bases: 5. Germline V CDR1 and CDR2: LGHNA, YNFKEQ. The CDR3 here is CASSRRQGSTEAFF. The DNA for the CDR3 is TGTGCCAGCAGCCGGAGACAGGGGAGCACTGAAGCTTTCTTT.

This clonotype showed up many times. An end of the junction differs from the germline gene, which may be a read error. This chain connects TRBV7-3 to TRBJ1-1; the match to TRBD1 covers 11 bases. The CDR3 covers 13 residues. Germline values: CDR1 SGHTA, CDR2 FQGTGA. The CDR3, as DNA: TGTGCCAGCAGCTCCGGACAGGGGGCAAGTGTAGTCTTT. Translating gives CASSSGQGASVVF. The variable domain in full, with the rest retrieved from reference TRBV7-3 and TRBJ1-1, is GAGVSQTPSNKVTEKGKYVELRCDPISGHTALYWYRQSLGQGPEFLIYFQGTGAADDSGLPNDRFFAVRPEGSVSTLKIQRTERGDSAVYLCASSSGQGASVVFGQGTRLTVV.

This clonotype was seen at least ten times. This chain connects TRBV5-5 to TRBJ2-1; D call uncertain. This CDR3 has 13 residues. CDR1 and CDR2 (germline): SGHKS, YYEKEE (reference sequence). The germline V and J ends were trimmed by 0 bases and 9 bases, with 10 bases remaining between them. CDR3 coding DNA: TGTGCCAGCAGCTTGGGGGTTCCCAGTGAGCAGTTCTTC. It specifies CASSLGVPSEQFF.

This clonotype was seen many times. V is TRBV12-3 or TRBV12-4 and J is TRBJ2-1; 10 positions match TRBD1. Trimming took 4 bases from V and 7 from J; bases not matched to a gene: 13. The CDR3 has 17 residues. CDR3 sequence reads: CASSSIAGTGDRNEQFF. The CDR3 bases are TGTGCCAGCAGTTCGATTGCCGGGACAGGGGATAGGAATGAGCAGTTCTTC.

CDR3 coding DNA: TGCGCCAGCAGCTTGGAGGGGAGGTTCGGTCAGCCCCAGCATTTT. Its protein is CASSLEGRFGQPQHF. V gene TRBV5-1 combines with J gene TRBJ1-5; possible D gene TRBD1, 5 bases. The germline gives CDR1 SGHRS, CDR2 YFSETQ. V dropped 0 bases and J dropped 6 bases, with 13 bases sitting between them. CDR3 length: 15 residues.

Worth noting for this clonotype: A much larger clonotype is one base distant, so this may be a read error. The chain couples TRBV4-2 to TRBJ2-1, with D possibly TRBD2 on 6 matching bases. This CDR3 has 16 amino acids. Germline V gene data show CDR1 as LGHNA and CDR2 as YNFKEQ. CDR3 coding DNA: TGCGCCTGCAGCTCGACGGGGGACCCCTCCTACAATGAGCAGTTCTTC. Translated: CACSSTGDPSYNEQFF.